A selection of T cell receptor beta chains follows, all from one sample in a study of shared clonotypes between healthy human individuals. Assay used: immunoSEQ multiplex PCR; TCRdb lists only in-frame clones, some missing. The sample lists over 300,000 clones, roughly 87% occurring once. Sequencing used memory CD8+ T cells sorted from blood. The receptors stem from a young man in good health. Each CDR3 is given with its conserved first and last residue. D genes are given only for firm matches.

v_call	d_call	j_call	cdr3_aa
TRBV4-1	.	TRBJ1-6	CASSLPGRSPLHF
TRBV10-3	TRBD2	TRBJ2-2	CATPGLAGAGGELFF
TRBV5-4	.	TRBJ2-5	CASSQGTIQETQYF
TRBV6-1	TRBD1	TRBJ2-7	CASGRLGGRYEQYF
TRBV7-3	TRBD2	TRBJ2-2	CASSNPSTSPGELFF
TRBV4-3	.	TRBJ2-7	CASSQEWGSPYEQYF
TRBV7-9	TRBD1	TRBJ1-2	CASSQKQGAKGYGYTF
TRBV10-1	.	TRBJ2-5	CASRAGHQETQYF
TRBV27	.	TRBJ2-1	CASSPGTHNEQFF
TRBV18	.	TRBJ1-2	CASSAHSYGYTF
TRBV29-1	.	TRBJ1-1	CSVGGYTEAFF
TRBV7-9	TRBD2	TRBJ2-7	CASSGDGSGSSYEQYF
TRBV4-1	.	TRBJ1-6	CASSQDPGTSPYNSPLHF
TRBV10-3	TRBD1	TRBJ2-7	CAISESGQGASYEQYF
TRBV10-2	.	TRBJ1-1	CASSDPPRNRDTEAFF
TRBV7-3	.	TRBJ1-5	CASSLSPHQPQHF
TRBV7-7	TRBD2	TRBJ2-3	CASSRLAGDPTDTQYF
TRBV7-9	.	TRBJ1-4	CASSFSGSFNEKLFF
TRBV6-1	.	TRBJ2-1	CASSIQRHRYNEQFF
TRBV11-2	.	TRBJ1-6	CASSLGGGLAPLHF
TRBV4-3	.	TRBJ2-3	CASSQDSEDTQYF
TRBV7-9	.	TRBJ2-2	CASSLIGTKRGGELFF
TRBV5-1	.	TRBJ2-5	CASSLGWDMETQYF
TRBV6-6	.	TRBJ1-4	CASSLLPRGGEKLFF
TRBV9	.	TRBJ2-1	CASSVNRASFDEQFF
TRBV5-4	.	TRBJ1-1	CASSLLAGLQPNTEAFF
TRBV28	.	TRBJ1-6	CASSLPNLWGGTSPLHF
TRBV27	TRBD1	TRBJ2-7	CASSRTGHEQYF
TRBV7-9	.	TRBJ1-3	CASSSRQLPGNTIYF
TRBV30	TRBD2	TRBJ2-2	CAWSVGAGDHTGELFF
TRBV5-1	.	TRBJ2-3	CASSLTNWISTDTQYF
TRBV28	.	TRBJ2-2	CASSLFLSNTGELFF
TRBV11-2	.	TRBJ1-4	CASKPTFSEDEKLFF
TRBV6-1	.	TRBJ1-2	CASNGRGGYTF
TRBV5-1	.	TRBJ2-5	CASSARQGRREIQTQYF
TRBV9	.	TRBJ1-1	CASSPDDALLLNTEAFF
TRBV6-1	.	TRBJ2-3	CASSDRPTDTQYF
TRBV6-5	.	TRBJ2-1	CASSYSTGRIGNEQFF
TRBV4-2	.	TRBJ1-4	CASSQDRSRDEKLFF
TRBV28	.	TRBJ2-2	CASRSEGGTGELFF
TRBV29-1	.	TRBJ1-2	CSVDYRDGYTF
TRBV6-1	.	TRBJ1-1	CASSEGGGYMNTEAFF
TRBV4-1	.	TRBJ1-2	CASSQEWDTRVAGYTF
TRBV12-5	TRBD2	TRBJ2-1	CASGLLERGGSYNEQFF
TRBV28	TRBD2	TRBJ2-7	CASTRGGDSYEQYF
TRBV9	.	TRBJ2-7	CASSVSWSSYEQYF
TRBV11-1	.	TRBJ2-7	CASQGQGRYEQYF
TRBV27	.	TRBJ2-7	CASSLSGRIYEQYF
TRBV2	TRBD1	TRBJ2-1	CASSDGTAPEQFF
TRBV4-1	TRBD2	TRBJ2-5	CASSLTGGQETQYF
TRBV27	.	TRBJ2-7	CASGAGPHEQYF
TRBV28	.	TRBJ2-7	CASSFTETGGIEQYF
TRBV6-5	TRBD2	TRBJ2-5	CASSPSGLAETQYF
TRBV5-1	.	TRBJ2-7	CASSLEGGHTTLYEQYF
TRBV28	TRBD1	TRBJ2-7	CASRRDRESSYEQYF
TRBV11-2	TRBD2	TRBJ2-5	CASSLFSGGARDQYF
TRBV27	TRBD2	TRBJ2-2	CASRALAGGSPGELFF
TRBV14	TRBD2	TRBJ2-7	CASSQEWGLAGGTPYEQYF
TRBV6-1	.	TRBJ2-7	CASSEWVLGSYEQYF